This entry lists 29 T cell receptor beta chains sequenced from one sample in a study of blood T cell repertoires in COVID-19. Sequencing was performed with immunoSEQ multiplex PCR; in TCRdb, only in-frame clones are kept and a portion is missing. The sample contains roughly 670,000 clones, 90% of which appear only once. Sequenced: peripheral blood. These receptors were collected from a woman under 30 with acute or convalescent COVID-19.

This clone was seen only once. This sequence joins TRBV5-1 and TRBJ2-7; 9 positions agree with TRBD1. CDR3 size: 16 residues. J gave up 5 bases and V 1 base, and 10 bases lay outside the gene matches. Germline V gives CDR1 SGHRS, CDR2 YFSETQ. The DNA for the CDR3 is TGCGCCAGCAGCTTGCGGACCCGGGACAGGGCCCACGAGCAGTACTTC. Translation gives CASSLRTRDRAHEQYF.

The chain combines TRBV12-5 with TRBJ1-5; TRBD1 matches 9 bases. This CDR3 spans 15 amino acids. With 3 bases clipped from V and 3 bases from J, the junction kept 3 bases outside the gene matches. The germline CDR1 and CDR2 sequences are LGHNT and FRNRAP. This chain's CDR3 is CASGFTGGVNQPQHF. The CDR3 region has the DNA TGTGCTAGTGGTTTCACAGGGGGCGTCAATCAGCCCCAGCATTTT.

The chain employs TRBV4-1 and TRBJ1-1; 8 nucleotides match TRBD1. CDR1 and CDR2 from the germline V gene are MGHRA and YSYEKL. The CDR3 covers 15 residues. Trimming at V came to 3 bases and at J to 6 bases, leaving 9 bases not matched to a gene. CDR3 in amino acids: CASSHADRAFAEAFF. CDR3 nucleotide sequence: TGCGCCAGCAGCCATGCGGACAGGGCCTTCGCTGAAGCTTTCTTT.

The chain uses TRBV7-9 and TRBJ1-1, with D unclear. In germline, CDR1 is SEHNR, CDR2 FQNEAQ (reference sequence). This CDR3 has 11 residues. V was shortened by 1 base and J by 5 bases, with 2 bases between the two germline ends. The CDR3 region is CASSLVTEAFF. The CDR3 nucleotides read TGTGCCAGCAGCTTAGTAACTGAAGCTTTCTTT.

The chain uses TRBV7-2 and TRBJ2-7, with 14 bases matching TRBD2. Germline V gene data show CDR1 as SGHTA and CDR2 as FQGNSA. There are 18 residues in the CDR3. With 4 bases clipped from V and 0 bases from J, the junction kept 8 bases outside the gene matches. The CDR3, as DNA: TGTGCCAGCAGCTCTTCCGGGACTAGCGGGGGCTGCTCCTACGAGCAGTACTTC. This codes for CASSSSGTSGGCSYEQYF.

The chain combines TRBV5-1 with TRBJ1-2; TRBD1 matches 7 bases. V was pared by 0 bases and J by 4 bases, with 9 bases of the junction left unmatched. This CDR3 is built from 16 residues. The germline CDR1 and CDR2 sequences are SGHRS and YFSETQ. CDR3 amino acids: CASSLGMDRPIYGYTF. The CDR3, as DNA: TGCGCCAGCAGCTTGGGGATGGACAGGCCTATCTATGGCTACACCTTC.

This clone has more than one count but fewer than ten. The DNA for the CDR3 is TGTGCTAGTGGTTTGGTACTGGGAAGGACAGGGGCCTACGAGCAGTACTTC. The encoded protein is CASGLVLGRTGAYEQYF. The chain employs TRBV12-5 and TRBJ2-7, with 9 bases aligning to TRBD1. The CDR3 extends over 17 amino acids. V was clipped by 0 bases and J by 2 bases; unmatched bases: 8. CDR1 is LGHNT, CDR2 FRNRAP, per germline.

The chain recombines TRBV7-3 with TRBJ2-6, with no clear D. The CDR3 loop spans 15 amino acids. From germline, CDR1 is SGHTA and CDR2 FQGTGA. With 5 bases removed from V and 1 base from J, the gap between germline ends came to 9 bases. The CDR3 nucleotides read TGTGCCAGCAGCACCGCAGGTTCTGGGGCCAACGTCCTGACTTTC. It is translated as CASSTAGSGANVLTF.

This chain uses TRBV9 with TRBJ2-3, with TRBD1 matching over 10 bases. Germline V CDR1 and CDR2: SGDLS, YYNGEE. The CDR3 is 18 amino acids. V dropped 3 bases and J dropped 0; count of bases not matched to a gene: 10. CDR3 coding DNA: TGTGCCAGCAGCGCCGGACAGGGGGTGGCTCCTAGCACAGATACGCAGTATTTT. This encodes CASSAGQGVAPSTDTQYF.

This chain uses TRBV9 with TRBJ1-1; 7 nucleotides align to TRBD1. The V segment lost 0 bases and the J segment 2 bases; nucleotides outside the gene matches: 16. The length of the CDR3 is 19 residues. The V gene's germline CDR1 is SGDLS and CDR2 YYNGEE. CDR3 region: CASSVAGGKGAGGNTEAFF. CDR3 in DNA: TGTGCCAGCAGCGTAGCCGGAGGGAAGGGGGCAGGAGGAAACACTGAAGCTTTCTTT.

The chain combines TRBV19 with TRBJ1-2; 10 positions agree with TRBD1. The CDR3 is 14 amino acids. Trimming at V came to 2 bases and at J to 10 bases, leaving 7 bases not matched to a gene. The germline gives CDR1 LNHDA, CDR2 SQIVND (reference sequence). The CDR3 loop is CASSIWTGGFPYTF. DNA of the CDR3: TGTGCCAGTAGTATATGGACAGGGGGTTTCCCCTACACCTTC. The full variable domain, in which reference TRBV19 and TRBJ1-2 provide the parts outside the CDR3, is DGGITQSPKYLFRKEGQNVTLSCEQNLNHDAMYWYRQDPGQGLRLIYYSQIVNDFQKGDIAEGYSVSREKKESFPLTVTSAQKNPTAFYLCASSIWTGGFPYTFGSGTRLTVV.

The genes are TRBV2 and TRBJ1-5; 7 bases fit TRBD1. Germline V gene lookup returns CDR1 SNHLY and CDR2 FYNNEI. V shed 4 bases, J shed 1 base, and the junction held 4 bases outside the gene matches. This CDR3 region has 15 residues. CDR3 nucleotides: TGTGCCAGCAGTGGACAGGGTAGGAGCAATCAGCCCCAGCATTTT. It specifies CASSGQGRSNQPQHF.

The chain carries TRBV7-2 and TRBJ1-1, with 8 bases matching TRBD1. V lost 5 bases to trimming and J lost 2 bases; unmatched junction nucleotides: 4. The CDR3 runs 14 residues. The V gene's germline CDR1 is SGHTA and CDR2 FQGNSA. CDR3 nucleotides: TGTGCCAGCAGCCTCGGACAGGGAAACACTGAAGCTTTCTTT. As protein: CASSLGQGNTEAFF.

The table lists this clone with a count of one. This chain connects TRBV27 to TRBJ1-2; D is undetermined. The CDR3 spans 13 residues. Trimming stripped 5 bases from V and 2 bases from J, with 9 bases between. Germline V gene lookup returns CDR1 MNHEY and CDR2 SMNVEV (reference sequence). The CDR3 loop reads CASSPRLNYGYTF. CDR3 sequence (DNA): TGTGCCAGCAGTCCCCGTTTGAACTATGGCTACACCTTC.

This chain's CDR3 is CASSQRTATNYGYTF. The CDR3 nucleotides are TGTGCCAGCAGCCAAAGGACAGCAACTAACTATGGCTACACCTTC. The rearrangement uses TRBV7-2 and TRBJ1-2; the D gene is possibly TRBD1 (6 bases). The CDR3 runs 15 residues. CDR1 is SGHTA and CDR2 is FQGNSA in the germline V gene. Trimming took off 5 bases at V and 0 bases at J, with 13 bases between the two ends.

CDR3 coding DNA: TGTGCCAGCAGCCAAGGTCCCAGGGGGCCTGAAGCTTTCTTT. Amino acid sequence: CASSQGPRGPEAFF. This rearrangement joins TRBV3-1 (or the pseudogene TRBV3-2) to TRBJ1-1, with 8 bases matching TRBD1. Unmatched junction bases numbered 4, after V lost 1 base and J lost 6 bases. This CDR3 region has 14 residues. Germline V gene lookup returns CDR1 LGHDT and CDR2 YNNKEL (reference sequence).

This sequence joins TRBV9 and TRBJ1-4; 8 bases match TRBD1. Germline-derived CDR1 and CDR2 are SGDLS and YYNGEE. The CDR3 loop spans 15 amino acids. V lost 4 bases to trimming and J lost 4 bases; unmatched junction nucleotides: 6. CDR3 loop: CASSSGQGSNEKLFF. The CDR3 region has the DNA TGTGCCAGCAGCTCAGGACAGGGAAGTAATGAAAAACTGTTTTTT.

The rearrangement joins TRBV29-1 to TRBJ2-3, with 11 positions matching TRBD2. This CDR3 has 14 residues. From germline, CDR1 is SQVTM and CDR2 ANQGSEA. V lost 5 bases and J lost 3; bases outside the gene matches: 4. CDR3 amino acids: CSVITSGGTDTQYF. Here the CDR3 DNA reads TGCAGCGTTATAACTAGCGGGGGTACAGATACGCAGTATTTT.

The chain employs TRBV28 and TRBJ2-7, with 7 bases aligning to TRBD1. V gave up 5 bases and J gave up 5 bases; unmatched junction bases: 12. Germline CDR1 is MDHEN and CDR2 is SYDVKM. The CDR3 covers 15 residues. Here the CDR3 reads CASSRPGSGGDEQYF. The CDR3 region has the DNA TGTGCCAGCAGTCGACCGGGTTCAGGGGGAGACGAGCAGTACTTC.

The V gene is TRBV7-2, the J gene TRBJ1-2; no firm D call. Deletions cut 5 bases from V and 7 bases from J, with 17 bases between. The germline CDR1 and CDR2 sequences are SGHTA and FQGNSA. This CDR3 has 14 amino acids. CDR3 bases: TGTGCCAGCAGCGGCCCGGCGGCAGTCCGTGGCTACACCTTC. It yields the protein CASSGPAAVRGYTF.

This chain links TRBV9 with TRBJ1-2; possibly TRBD1 for D (5 bases). The CDR3 runs 21 residues. Trimming removed 5 bases at V and 4 bases at J, with 36 bases between. Germline assignment: CDR1 SGDLS and CDR2 YYNGEE. CDR3 sequence reads: CASRAHLVGRRGRGYPYGYTF. In DNA, the CDR3 is TGTGCCAGCAGAGCTCATTTGGTCGGCAGGAGGGGTCGGGGGTACCCCTATGGCTACACCTTC.

The chain combines TRBV13 with TRBJ1-2; 8 nucleotides agree with TRBD1. J gave up 8 bases and V 1 base, and 6 bases lay outside the gene matches. The CDR3 covers 14 residues. Germline CDR1 is PRHDT and CDR2 is FYEKMQ (reference sequence). CDR3 nucleotides: TGTGCCAGCAGCTTAGCTCCCGGGACAGGCGGCTACACCTTC. Amino acids: CASSLAPGTGGYTF.

The chain carries TRBV24-1 and TRBJ1-5, with D tentatively TRBD1 (5 bases). Trimming cost V 0 bases and J 0 bases, with 17 bases left between them. The germline gives CDR1 KGHDR, CDR2 SFDVKD. The CDR3 is 19 amino acids. DNA for the CDR3: TGTGCCACCAGTGATTTGCGGAGTGACAGTGACACTAGCAATCAGCCCCAGCATTTT. This gives the protein CATSDLRSDSDTSNQPQHF.

The rearrangement joins TRBV14 to TRBJ1-4, with 7 nucleotides matching TRBD1. CDR1 SGHDN and CDR2 FVKESK come from the germline V gene. Losses at the gene ends were 2 bases for V and 2 bases for J; bases not matched to a gene: 11. This CDR3 has 18 residues. The CDR3, as DNA: TGTGCCAGCAGCCAATTTCTCTCTCGGGACAGTACTAATGAAAAACTGTTTTTT. The encoded protein is CASSQFLSRDSTNEKLFF.

The chain joins TRBV2 to TRBJ2-1; D is uncertain. Trimming left V 3 bases short and J 9 bases short, with 6 bases between. The germline CDR1 and CDR2 sequences are SNHLY and FYNNEI. This CDR3 region has 11 residues. The CDR3 DNA follows: TGTGCCAGCAGTGACGAGGTTGAGCAGTTCTTC. Translated, it gives CASSDEVEQFF.

The chain links TRBV2 to TRBJ2-3; 8 bases fit TRBD2. J lost 0 bases, V lost 8 bases, and 4 bases had no gene match. This CDR3 region has 14 residues. Germline V gene sequence: CDR1 SNHLY, CDR2 FYNNEI. CDR3 residues: CASRGGASTDTQYF. CDR3 coding DNA: TGTGCCAGCCGGGGGGGTGCGAGCACAGATACGCAGTATTTT.

The chain combines TRBV7-3 with TRBJ2-7; perhaps TRBD1 as D (6 bases). Germline V lookup: CDR1 SGHTA, CDR2 FQGTGA. Trimming removed 4 bases at V and 0 bases at J, with 10 bases between. CDR3 length equals 14 residues. CDR3 sequence: CASSSRTVSYEQYF. The CDR3 DNA sequence: TGTGCCAGCAGCTCTCGGACAGTCTCCTACGAGCAGTACTTC.

This clone was seen more than once but under ten times. The rearrangement joins TRBV9 to TRBJ2-7; unclear D gene. Deletions cut 0 bases from V and 0 bases from J, with 7 bases between. Germline-derived CDR1 and CDR2 are SGDLS and YYNGEE. This CDR3 is built from 14 residues. The CDR3 loop reads CASSVARNSYEQYF. Here the CDR3 DNA reads TGTGCCAGCAGCGTAGCCAGGAACTCCTACGAGCAGTACTTC.

This clone was seen only a few times. CDR3 in amino acids: CASSLTANGYTF. The CDR3 DNA reads TGTGCCAGCAGCTTGACAGCTAATGGCTACACCTTC. The chain carries TRBV5-6 and TRBJ1-2; no clear D gene. The CDR3 consists of 12 residues. Trimming cost V 1 base and J 6 bases, with 7 bases left between them. CDR1 and CDR2 (germline): SGHDT, YYEEEE.